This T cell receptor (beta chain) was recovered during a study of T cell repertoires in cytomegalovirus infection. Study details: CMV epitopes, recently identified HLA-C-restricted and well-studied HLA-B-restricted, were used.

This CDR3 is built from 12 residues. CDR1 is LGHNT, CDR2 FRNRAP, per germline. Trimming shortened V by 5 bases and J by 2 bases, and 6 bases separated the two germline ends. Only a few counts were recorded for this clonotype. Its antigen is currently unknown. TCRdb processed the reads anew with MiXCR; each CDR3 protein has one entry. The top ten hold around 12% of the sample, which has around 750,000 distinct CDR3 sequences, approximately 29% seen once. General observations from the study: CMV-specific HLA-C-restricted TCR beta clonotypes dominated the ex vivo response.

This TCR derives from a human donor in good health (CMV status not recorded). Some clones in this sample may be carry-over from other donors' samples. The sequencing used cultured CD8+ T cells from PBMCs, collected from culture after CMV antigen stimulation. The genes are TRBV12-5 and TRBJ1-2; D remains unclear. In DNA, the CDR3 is TGTGCTAGTGGTCCGACAAACTATGGCTACACCTTC. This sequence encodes CASGPTNYGYTF.